Below, 8 T cell receptor beta chains from the same sample are listed, as sequenced in a study of blood T cell repertoires in COVID-19. Method: immunoSEQ multiplex PCR; TCRdb's copy keeps in-frame clones and lacks some. Seen here are nearly 200,000 clones, approximately 80% observed once, and the top ten hold approximately 0.97%. Sequenced input: peripheral blood. Receptor source: a man in his sixties with COVID-19, enrolled during active disease.

The V and J genes are TRBV3-1 (or the pseudogene TRBV3-2) and TRBJ1-2, with TRBD1 matching over 7 bases. This CDR3 region has 13 residues. V shed 6 bases, J shed 8 bases, and the junction held 9 bases outside the gene matches. Per germline, CDR1 LGHDT and CDR2 YNNKEL (reference sequence). CDR3 sequence reads: CASSVGQVRGYTF. The CDR3 DNA reads as TGTGCCAGCAGTGTCGGACAGGTTCGCGGCTACACCTTC.

The gene calls are TRBV30 and TRBJ2-7; TRBD1 is a possible D gene (5 bases). This CDR3 is 12 amino acids long. Germline-derived CDR1 and CDR2 are GTSNPN and SVGIG (reference sequence). Deletions cut 2 bases from V and 9 bases from J, with 14 bases between. The CDR3 sequence: CAWSPGWVGQYF. The CDR3 DNA sequence: TGTGCCTGGAGTCCAGGGTGGGTCGGGCAGTACTTC. Based on the CDR3 plus reference TRBV30 and TRBJ2-7, the full variable domain is SQTIHQWPATLVQPVGSPLSLECTVEGTSNPNLYWYRQAAGRGLQLLFYSVGIGQISSEVPQNLSASRPQDRQFILSSKKLLLSDSGFYLCAWSPGWVGQYFGPGTRLTVT.

The gene calls are TRBV29-1 and TRBJ1-5; no definite D call. This CDR3 region has 13 residues. Trimming removed 2 bases from V and 4 bases from J, with 9 bases in between. The V gene's germline CDR1 is SQVTM and CDR2 ANQGSEA. CDR3 nucleotide sequence: TGCAGCGTTGAATACGCAGTTAATCAGCCCCAGCATTTT. Encoded protein: CSVEYAVNQPQHF.

The CDR3 DNA sequence: TGTGCCAGCAGCCCTCTTCCCGTTGGCTACACCTTC. It yields the protein CASSPLPVGYTF. V and J are TRBV28 and TRBJ1-2, with D unresolved. CDR1 is MDHEN, CDR2 SYDVKM, per germline. This CDR3 has 12 residues. V was shortened by 6 bases and J by 7 bases, with 12 bases between the two germline ends.

This chain links TRBV6-6 with TRBJ1-3; 9 bases match TRBD1. The CDR3 consists of 20 residues. Germline V gene lookup returns CDR1 MNHNY and CDR2 SVGAGI (reference sequence). With 5 bases clipped from V and 0 bases from J, the junction kept 17 bases outside the gene matches. The CDR3 DNA reads TGTGCCAGCAGTCTAATCCGGGACAGGGCCTTCCTCTTCTCTGGAAACACCATATATTTT. Translation gives CASSLIRDRAFLFSGNTIYF.

The gene calls are TRBV3-1 (or the pseudogene TRBV3-2) and TRBJ1-3; D uncertain. There are 14 residues in the CDR3. The germline CDR1 and CDR2 sequences are LGHDT and YNNKEL (reference sequence). V dropped 5 bases and J dropped 0 bases, with 8 bases sitting between them. The CDR3 spells CASSAQASGNTIYF. The CDR3 bases are TGTGCCAGCAGCGCTCAAGCCTCTGGAAACACCATATATTTT.

In this sample, this clone turned up a few times. V usage is TRBV18 and J usage is TRBJ1-5, with D possibly TRBD1 on 5 matching bases. Trimming left V 3 bases short and J 6 bases short, with 15 bases between. CDR3 size: 15 residues. The germline gives CDR1 KGHSH, CDR2 LQKENI. The CDR3 nucleotides read TGTGCCAGCTCACCCACAACTCAGGGTTCTCAGCCCCAGCATTTT. Its translation: CASSPTTQGSQPQHF.

The genes are TRBV5-6 and TRBJ1-2; 7 bases are a match to TRBD1. V was pared by 4 bases and J by 8 bases, with 17 bases of the junction left unmatched. This CDR3 contains 16 residues. Germline V gene lookup returns CDR1 SGHDT and CDR2 YYEEEE. The CDR3 is CASSQIGQDEFGGYTF. CDR3 nucleotides: TGTGCCAGCAGCCAAATCGGACAGGACGAGTTCGGAGGCTACACCTTC.